These 10 T cell receptor beta chains originate from one sample sequenced in a study of T-cell reconstitution after alpha-beta-depleted transplantation in children. TCRbeta library preparation incorporated unique molecular identifiers. Each CDR3 protein is one row after TCRdb ran MiXCR on the PCR reads. The profile shows about 400,000 distinct CDR3 sequences, 15% to 20% of them singletons. The sample was PBMCs, mostly from graft donor cells, taken 360 days after TCRalphabeta/CD19-depleted stem cell transplant. These receptor sequences come from a boy in the first two years of life who had a stem cell transplant for Wiskott-Aldrich syndrome, so the T cells may come from the graft donor.

The rearrangement links TRBV6-5 to TRBJ2-1, with TRBD2 matching 8 bases. Trimming cost V 2 bases and J 6 bases; bases outside gene matches: 6. The CDR3 loop spans 15 amino acids. Germline V gene data show CDR1 as MNHEY and CDR2 as SVGAGI. In nucleotides, the CDR3 is TGTGCCAGCAGTTACGACCCCGGGACTAGCAATGAGCAGTTCTTC. This sequence encodes CASSYDPGTSNEQFF.

There are many counts of this clonotype. The rearrangement joins TRBV12-3 or TRBV12-4 to TRBJ2-7; D unclear. V dropped 0 bases and J dropped 4 bases, with 13 bases sitting between them. The CDR3 contains 15 residues. CDR3 nucleotides: TGTGCCAGCAGTTTAGCTGCCGCCCTTGGGTACGAGCAGTACTTC. Translated, it gives CASSLAAALGYEQYF.

The chain is built from TRBV7-9 and TRBJ2-7; D unresolved. Germline-derived CDR1 and CDR2 are SEHNR and FQNEAQ (reference sequence). Deletions cut 5 bases from V and 4 bases from J, with 9 bases between. There are 12 residues in the CDR3. The CDR3 loop reads CASSRPMYEQYF. In DNA form, the CDR3 reads TGTGCCAGCAGCCGACCAATGTACGAGCAGTACTTC.

The chain combines TRBV11-2 with TRBJ2-7, with TRBD2 matching 8 bases. Germline CDR1 reads SGHAT; CDR2 reads FQNNGV. The CDR3 runs 16 residues. J lost 2 bases, V lost 5 bases, and 11 bases had no gene match. CDR3 DNA sequence: TGTGCCAGCAGCCCATGGGGACGGGAGGGCACCTACGAGCAGTACTTC. Amino acids: CASSPWGREGTYEQYF.

This clonotype was found a few times. The chain carries TRBV20-1 and TRBJ2-7, with TRBD1 as a possible D gene (7 bases). The germline gives CDR1 DFQATT, CDR2 SNEGSKA (reference sequence). V lost 6 bases to trimming and J lost 2 bases, with 17 bases between them. This CDR3 comprises 14 residues. In DNA form, the CDR3 reads TGCAGTGCCAGTCCAGGGGGGTCTACCTACGAGCAGTACTTC. Translating it yields CSASPGGSTYEQYF.

The rearrangement uses TRBV20-1 and TRBJ2-7; D perhaps matches TRBD2 (6 bases). Germline CDR1 reads DFQATT; CDR2 reads SNEGSKA (reference sequence). V lost 0 bases, J lost 4 bases, and 16 bases lay in between. This CDR3 contains 15 residues. The CDR3 is CSARDAGRPGYEQYF. For the CDR3, the DNA is TGCAGTGCTAGAGATGCCGGGAGACCAGGGTACGAGCAGTACTTC.

This clonotype was seen ten or more times. The chain carries TRBV11-2 and TRBJ1-1; D unclear. The CDR3 is 17 residues long. Trimming shortened V by 0 bases and J by 6 bases, and 20 bases separated the two germline ends. Germline values: CDR1 SGHAT, CDR2 FQNNGV. The CDR3 loop is CASSLDRLGVKAPEAFF. In DNA form, the CDR3 reads TGTGCCAGCAGCTTAGACCGACTCGGGGTTAAGGCCCCTGAAGCTTTCTTT.

This clonotype was detected ten times or more. This chain joins TRBV6-4 and TRBJ2-1, with a tentative D call TRBD2 (6 bases). V lost 0 bases to trimming and J lost 5 bases, with 8 bases between them. The CDR3 sequence is 14 residues long. Germline V lookup: CDR1 MRHNA, CDR2 SNTAGT. CDR3 DNA: TGTGCCAGCAGTGACTCCGCGGGGCACAATGAGCAGTTCTTC. Its protein is CASSDSAGHNEQFF.

In this sample, this clonotype turned up many times. This chain links TRBV12-3 or TRBV12-4 with TRBJ2-2, with D possibly TRBD2 on 5 matching bases. Trimming shortened V by 3 bases and J by 9 bases, and 11 bases separated the two germline ends. The CDR3 has 13 amino acids. DNA for the CDR3: TGTGCCAGCAGTTTTGGAGCGGTGAGGGAGCTGTTTTTT. Translating it yields CASSFGAVRELFF.

This chain links TRBV12-3 or TRBV12-4 with TRBJ2-2, with TRBD2 identical over 14 bases. The CDR3 is 16 amino acids. The trim removed 5 bases at V and 6 bases at J, leaving 5 bases unmatched. The CDR3 coding sequence is TGTGCCAGCAGTGGGACTAGCGGGAGTCGGCCCGGGGAGCTGTTTTTT. Translated: CASSGTSGSRPGELFF.